This is a list of T cell receptor beta chains from one sample in a study of T cells in Graves' hyperthyroidism and ophthalmopathy. TCRdb analysed the multiplex PCR reads with MiXCR anew, one entry per CDR3 protein. The profile shows approximately 610,000 distinct CDR3 sequences, roughly 14% of them singletons. The sequencing sample was made of blood. These receptors all stem from a woman aged 40 to 50 with Graves' ophthalmopathy. Both conserved end residues are part of each CDR3. The D gene is left open where the match is weak. Sizes are listed as once, few or many counts, or a class when the clone is expanded.

>TRBV30|TRBJ2-7|.|many
CAWTSSYEQYF
TGTGCCTGGACTTCCTCGTACGAGCAGTACTTC
>TRBV19|TRBJ1-5|.|many
CASSIGRGPLYSNQPQHF
TGTGCCAGTAGTATTGGGAGGGGCCCTTTATATAGCAATCAGCCCCAGCATTTT
>TRBV20-1|TRBJ2-7|TRBD2|many
CSVIPSGPGYEQYF
TGCAGTGTTATCCCTAGCGGACCTGGCTACGAGCAGTACTTC
>TRBV2|TRBJ2-5|.|many
CASWAEAQRETQYF
TGTGCCAGCTGGGCAGAGGCTCAACGGGAGACCCAGTACTTC
>TRBV7-2|TRBJ2-7|.|many
CASSSGVRSYEQYF
TGTGCCAGCAGCTCAGGGGTGAGGTCCTACGAGCAGTACTTC
>TRBV7-9|TRBJ1-1|.|many
CASSPLLPGPGEAFF
TGTGCCAGCAGCCCTTTACTACCGGGACCGGGGGAGGCTTTCTTT
>TRBV28|TRBJ1-1|.|many
CASRRGPFNTEAFF
TGTGCCAGCAGGCGCGGACCCTTTAACACTGAAGCTTTCTTT
>TRBV20-1|TRBJ2-2|TRBD2|many
CSAPRVAGVAGELFF
TGCAGTGCTCCCCGTGTAGCGGGAGTGGCCGGGGAGCTGTTTTTT
>TRBV19|TRBJ1-2|.|many
CASSPGTVGYTF
TGTGCCAGTAGTCCCGGGACGGTCGGCTACACCTTC
>TRBV6-2/TRBV6-3|TRBJ2-7|.|few
CASSSRSFRGLQQYF
TGTGCCAGCAGTTCCCGGTCCTTTAGGGGCCTACAGCAGTACTTC